The rows below give T cell receptor beta chains drawn from one sample of a study of CD8+CD57+ T cells in acquired aplastic anemia. TCRdb independently ran MiXCR on the reads; one entry per CDR3 protein. The data show under 200,000 distinct CDR3 sequences, 47% seen once. Input material: sorted CD4+, CD8+, or CD8+CD57+ T cells (not recorded which) from PBMCs. These receptor sequences come from a human donor with aplastic anemia. The CDR3 runs from the conserved cysteine through the conserved F or W.

cdr3_aa: CASSLGGRNSPLHF; j_call: TRBJ1-6; v_call: TRBV5-1
cdr3_aa: CASSATLGQGGTEAFF; j_call: TRBJ1-1; v_call: TRBV28
cdr3_aa: CATSSVGGGTGELFF; j_call: TRBJ2-2; v_call: TRBV15
cdr3_aa: CASTLSGRNVDEQFF; j_call: TRBJ2-1; v_call: TRBV28
cdr3_aa: CSVATGEDEKLFF; j_call: TRBJ1-4; v_call: TRBV29-1
cdr3_aa: CASSSRTGVSSGANVLTF; j_call: TRBJ2-6; v_call: TRBV5-1
cdr3_aa: CASSLEASGSYEQYF; j_call: TRBJ2-7; v_call: TRBV7-6
cdr3_aa: CASSSGVSTVVAFF; j_call: TRBJ1-1; v_call: TRBV7-2
cdr3_aa: CATSREQRSEQYF; j_call: TRBJ2-7; v_call: TRBV15
cdr3_aa: CASSLEAGSEKLFF; j_call: TRBJ1-4; v_call: TRBV5-1
cdr3_aa: CASSRQGGHNEQFF; j_call: TRBJ2-1; v_call: TRBV10-1
cdr3_aa: CATSTDRAASEQYF; j_call: TRBJ2-7; v_call: TRBV15
cdr3_aa: CASSPTGTGGDEQFF; j_call: TRBJ2-1; v_call: TRBV19
cdr3_aa: CASSIDDTNTGELFF; j_call: TRBJ2-2; v_call: TRBV19
cdr3_aa: CATSVASGIGAGELFF; j_call: TRBJ2-2; v_call: TRBV24-1
cdr3_aa: CASNQGARGYTF; j_call: TRBJ1-2; v_call: TRBV7-9
cdr3_aa: CAISRSGDPGYTF; j_call: TRBJ1-2; v_call: TRBV10-3
cdr3_aa: CASSQFGTTGNTIYF; j_call: TRBJ1-3; v_call: TRBV14
cdr3_aa: CSASLRDRGLYEQYF; j_call: TRBJ2-7; v_call: TRBV20-1
cdr3_aa: CASSLDPGNQPQHF; j_call: TRBJ1-5; v_call: TRBV5-1
cdr3_aa: CASSYSVAGGLERYF; j_call: TRBJ2-7; v_call: TRBV6-5
cdr3_aa: CASSQVGEKLFF; j_call: TRBJ1-4; v_call: TRBV14
cdr3_aa: CSASYAGRIQETQYF; j_call: TRBJ2-5; v_call: TRBV20-1
cdr3_aa: CASTMPGLAGGRETQYF; j_call: TRBJ2-5; v_call: TRBV10-2
cdr3_aa: CAISDPSSGGFYEQYF; j_call: TRBJ2-7; v_call: TRBV10-3
cdr3_aa: CASSLEGRQPQHF; j_call: TRBJ1-5; v_call: TRBV19
cdr3_aa: CASSVEQAANSPLHF; j_call: TRBJ1-6; v_call: TRBV9
cdr3_aa: CASSLNPGTSGRRHTGELFF; j_call: TRBJ2-2; v_call: TRBV7-6
cdr3_aa: CSAHLNRDTDTQYF; j_call: TRBJ2-3; v_call: TRBV29-1
cdr3_aa: CSASRSEQFF; j_call: TRBJ2-1; v_call: TRBV20-1
cdr3_aa: CSARAATGTQYF; j_call: TRBJ2-3; v_call: TRBV20-1
cdr3_aa: CSASPYEQYF; j_call: TRBJ2-7; v_call: TRBV20-1
cdr3_aa: CATSDGAGWGEQHF; j_call: TRBJ2-7; v_call: TRBV24-1
cdr3_aa: CASRKNYGYTF; j_call: TRBJ1-2; v_call: TRBV5-1
cdr3_aa: CASSLTDLNYEQYF; j_call: TRBJ2-7; v_call: TRBV7-2
cdr3_aa: CASSLRESQLLNQPQHF; j_call: TRBJ1-5; v_call: TRBV19
cdr3_aa: CSAYTPGTGNTGELFF; j_call: TRBJ2-2; v_call: TRBV20-1
cdr3_aa: CAINSASMGEQYF; j_call: TRBJ2-7; v_call: TRBV10-3
cdr3_aa: CASSPWDRGNYGYTF; j_call: TRBJ1-2; v_call: TRBV12-3/TRBV12-4
cdr3_aa: CSARDDFGAGYEQYF; j_call: TRBJ2-7; v_call: TRBV20-1
cdr3_aa: CASSHSEASYEQYF; j_call: TRBJ2-7; v_call: TRBV4-2
cdr3_aa: CASRSPGPSRGTEAFF; j_call: TRBJ1-1; v_call: TRBV6-2/TRBV6-3
cdr3_aa: CASSSGTRIYNEQFF; j_call: TRBJ2-1; v_call: TRBV11-2
cdr3_aa: CASSEDIYNEQFF; j_call: TRBJ2-1; v_call: TRBV7-6
cdr3_aa: CSAKVLGGGYAEAFF; j_call: TRBJ1-1; v_call: TRBV20-1
cdr3_aa: CASSGDVNQPQHF; j_call: TRBJ1-5; v_call: TRBV9
cdr3_aa: CATSETSGGTDTQYF; j_call: TRBJ2-3; v_call: TRBV24-1
cdr3_aa: CASSRQGHEQYF; j_call: TRBJ2-7; v_call: TRBV9
cdr3_aa: CASSSKIADRVLSYEQYF; j_call: TRBJ2-7; v_call: TRBV5-5